Listed below are T cell receptor beta chains from one sample, sequenced in a study of shared clonotypes between healthy human individuals. Assay used: immunoSEQ multiplex PCR; TCRdb lists only in-frame clones, some missing. The table has 2,500,000 or so clones, approximately 93% seen once; the top ten hold 0.36%. The specimen sequenced was naive CD4+ T cells from PBMCs. The source is a man younger than 35 in good health. Some clones in this sample may be carry-over from other donors' samples. Each CDR3 is given with its conserved first and last residue. Fields, in order: J gene, V gene, clone size, D gene, CDR3 protein, CDR3 DNA. The D gene is left open where the match is weak. Where a row states a size, it is once, few, many or the class of an expanded clone; other rows omit it.

j_gene: TRBJ1-2; v_gene: TRBV7-2; abundance: -; d_gene: -; CDR3aa: CASSFPGGGLLNYGYTF; CDR3nt: TGTGCCAGCAGCTTCCCGGGGGGGGGCTTGCTAAACTATGGCTACACCTTC
j_gene: TRBJ1-4; v_gene: TRBV19; abundance: -; d_gene: -; CDR3aa: CASRSGAGGSEKLFF; CDR3nt: TGTGCCAGTAGGAGCGGTGCGGGGGGAAGTGAAAAACTGTTTTTT
j_gene: TRBJ2-2; v_gene: TRBV7-8; abundance: -; d_gene: -; CDR3aa: CASSLAFDLGRTNTGELFF; CDR3nt: TGTGCCAGCAGCTTAGCTTTCGACCTGGGCAGGACGAACACCGGGGAGCTGTTTTTT
j_gene: TRBJ1-3; v_gene: TRBV7-8; abundance: -; d_gene: -; CDR3aa: CASSLWAASGNTIYF; CDR3nt: TGTGCCAGCAGCTTATGGGCAGCCTCTGGAAACACCATATATTTT
j_gene: TRBJ2-5; v_gene: TRBV27; abundance: -; d_gene: -; CDR3aa: CASSSKRPDLGETQYF; CDR3nt: TGTGCCAGCAGTTCCAAACGACCCGATTTGGGTGAGACCCAGTACTTC
j_gene: TRBJ1-1; v_gene: TRBV5-1; abundance: once; d_gene: -; CDR3aa: CASSLIRGADTEAFF; CDR3nt: TGCGCCAGCAGCTTGATCAGGGGCGCCGACACTGAAGCTTTCTTT
j_gene: TRBJ2-7; v_gene: TRBV18; abundance: -; d_gene: TRBD1; CDR3aa: CASSYDRVASEQYF; CDR3nt: TGTGCCAGCTCATATGACAGGGTGGCGTCGGAGCAGTACTTC
j_gene: TRBJ2-5; v_gene: TRBV27; abundance: -; d_gene: -; CDR3aa: CASSLQGGRETQYF; CDR3nt: TGTGCCAGCAGTTTACAAGGGGGGCGAGAGACCCAGTACTTC
j_gene: TRBJ2-7; v_gene: TRBV7-2; abundance: -; d_gene: TRBD1; CDR3aa: CASSLEGTGAYEQYF; CDR3nt: TGTGCCAGCAGCTTAGAGGGGACAGGGGCCTACGAGCAGTACTTC
j_gene: TRBJ1-2; v_gene: TRBV6-1; abundance: -; d_gene: -; CDR3aa: CASSERGKNYGYTF; CDR3nt: TGTGCCAGCAGTGAGAGGGGGAAGAACTATGGCTACACCTTC
j_gene: TRBJ1-3; v_gene: TRBV2; abundance: -; d_gene: -; CDR3aa: CASSEWGGGNTIYF; CDR3nt: TGTGCCAGCAGTGAATGGGGCGGGGGAAACACCATATATTTT
j_gene: TRBJ2-7; v_gene: TRBV14; abundance: -; d_gene: TRBD2; CDR3aa: CASSPSGSRYEQYF; CDR3nt: TGTGCCAGCAGCCCCAGCGGGAGTAGGTACGAGCAGTACTTC
j_gene: TRBJ2-3; v_gene: TRBV19; abundance: -; d_gene: -; CDR3aa: CASSISQDRTDTQYF; CDR3nt: TGTGCCAGTAGTATATCACAGGATCGCACAGATACGCAGTATTTT
j_gene: TRBJ2-7; v_gene: TRBV14; abundance: -; d_gene: -; CDR3aa: CASSRGGVKRREQYF; CDR3nt: TGTGCCAGCAGCCGGGGCGGGGTAAAGCGTCGCGAGCAGTACTTC
j_gene: TRBJ2-1; v_gene: TRBV5-1; abundance: -; d_gene: TRBD2; CDR3aa: CASSLAGVQEQFF; CDR3nt: TGCGCCAGCAGCTTAGCGGGAGTACAAGAGCAGTTCTTC
j_gene: TRBJ2-5; v_gene: TRBV25-1; abundance: -; d_gene: -; CDR3aa: CASSEPGGETQYF; CDR3nt: TGTGCCAGCAGTGAGCCGGGCGGAGAGACCCAGTACTTC
j_gene: TRBJ2-1; v_gene: TRBV29-1; abundance: -; d_gene: -; CDR3aa: CSVRHKIRDEQFF; CDR3nt: TGCAGCGTTCGGCACAAAATTAGGGATGAGCAGTTCTTC
j_gene: TRBJ1-4; v_gene: TRBV25-1; abundance: few; d_gene: -; CDR3aa: CASSERLGKLFF; CDR3nt: TGTGCCAGCAGTGAACGGTTGGGAAAACTGTTTTTT
j_gene: TRBJ2-3; v_gene: TRBV29-1; abundance: -; d_gene: -; CDR3aa: CSVGRITGDTQYF; CDR3nt: TGCAGCGTTGGTAGGATAACCGGAGATACGCAGTATTTT
j_gene: TRBJ2-7; v_gene: TRBV19; abundance: -; d_gene: -; CDR3aa: CASSISGTRDYEQYF; CDR3nt: TGTGCCAGTAGTATATCCGGGACAAGAGACTACGAGCAGTACTTC
j_gene: TRBJ2-5; v_gene: TRBV5-1; abundance: many; d_gene: -; CDR3aa: CASSLEETQYF; CDR3nt: TGCGCCAGCAGCTTGGAGGAGACCCAGTACTTC
j_gene: TRBJ1-2; v_gene: TRBV19; abundance: once; d_gene: -; CDR3aa: CASRRTPTNYGYTF; CDR3nt: TGTGCCAGTAGGAGAACCCCCACTAACTATGGCTACACCTTC
j_gene: TRBJ2-5; v_gene: TRBV15; abundance: -; d_gene: -; CDR3aa: CATSRDRPPGETQYF; CDR3nt: TGTGCCACCAGCAGAGACCGCCCACCAGGGGAGACCCAGTACTTC
j_gene: TRBJ2-7; v_gene: TRBV28; abundance: -; d_gene: -; CDR3aa: CASSLPYPYLEQYF; CDR3nt: TGTGCCAGCAGTCTCCCTTACCCTTATTTAGAGCAGTACTTC
j_gene: TRBJ2-3; v_gene: TRBV6-5; abundance: -; d_gene: TRBD2; CDR3aa: CATTSGSADTQYF; CDR3nt: TGTGCCACCACTAGCGGGAGCGCAGATACGCAGTATTTT
j_gene: TRBJ2-7; v_gene: TRBV30; abundance: -; d_gene: -; CDR3aa: CAWGGTYEQYF; CDR3nt: TGTGCCTGGGGGGGGACCTACGAGCAGTACTTC
j_gene: TRBJ2-3; v_gene: TRBV7-3; abundance: -; d_gene: -; CDR3aa: CASSLTGPTDTQYF; CDR3nt: TGTGCCAGCAGCTTAACCGGGCCCACAGATACGCAGTATTTT
j_gene: TRBJ2-5; v_gene: TRBV29-1; abundance: -; d_gene: -; CDR3aa: CSVEDSGSKETQYF; CDR3nt: TGCAGCGTGGAAGATTCCGGGAGCAAAGAGACCCAGTACTTC
j_gene: TRBJ1-2; v_gene: TRBV7-2; abundance: once; d_gene: TRBD1; CDR3aa: CASSLDRVFGGYTF; CDR3nt: TGTGCCAGCAGCTTGGACAGGGTCTTCGGTGGCTACACCTTC
j_gene: TRBJ2-7; v_gene: TRBV13; abundance: -; d_gene: TRBD1; CDR3aa: CASSLVRGYEQYF; CDR3nt: TGTGCCAGCAGCTTAGTCAGGGGGTACGAGCAGTACTTC
j_gene: TRBJ2-3; v_gene: TRBV5-1; abundance: -; d_gene: TRBD2; CDR3aa: CASSLLREGGTDTQYF; CDR3nt: TGCGCCAGCAGCTTGCTCCGGGAGGGGGGTACAGATACGCAGTATTTT
j_gene: TRBJ1-2; v_gene: TRBV10-3; abundance: few; d_gene: -; CDR3aa: CAISGLGRERGYTF; CDR3nt: TGTGCCATCAGCGGGTTGGGCAGGGAAAGAGGCTACACCTTC
j_gene: TRBJ1-5; v_gene: TRBV28; abundance: -; d_gene: -; CDR3aa: CASSFGRTAIPSNQPQHF; CDR3nt: TGTGCCAGCAGTTTCGGTCGGACAGCGATCCCTAGCAATCAGCCCCAGCATTTT
j_gene: TRBJ2-3; v_gene: TRBV28; abundance: -; d_gene: -; CDR3aa: CASRLLDTQYF; CDR3nt: TGTGCCAGCAGACTGTTAGATACGCAGTATTTT
j_gene: TRBJ1-1; v_gene: TRBV29-1; abundance: -; d_gene: TRBD1; CDR3aa: CSVPVGTGEAEAFF; CDR3nt: TGCAGCGTTCCCGTGGGGACAGGGGAGGCTGAAGCTTTCTTT
j_gene: TRBJ2-1; v_gene: TRBV25-1; abundance: -; d_gene: TRBD2; CDR3aa: CASSELGLARSYNEQFF; CDR3nt: TGTGCCAGCAGTGAATTGGGACTAGCGAGATCGTACAATGAGCAGTTCTTC
j_gene: TRBJ1-3; v_gene: TRBV7-3; abundance: -; d_gene: -; CDR3aa: CASSLGGSPGNTIYF; CDR3nt: TGTGCCAGCAGCTTGGGGGGGTCCCCTGGAAACACCATATATTTT
j_gene: TRBJ2-3; v_gene: TRBV15; abundance: -; d_gene: -; CDR3aa: CATSRDSPPSTDTQYF; CDR3nt: TGTGCCACCAGCAGAGATTCCCCTCCCTCCACAGATACGCAGTATTTT
j_gene: TRBJ2-1; v_gene: TRBV11-3; abundance: -; d_gene: -; CDR3aa: CASSKEGGNEQFF; CDR3nt: TGTGCCAGCAGCAAGGAAGGGGGGAATGAGCAGTTCTTC
j_gene: TRBJ1-2; v_gene: TRBV28; abundance: -; d_gene: -; CDR3aa: CATLNYGYTF; CDR3nt: TGTGCCACCCTAAACTATGGCTACACCTTC
j_gene: TRBJ1-4; v_gene: TRBV5-1; abundance: -; d_gene: TRBD1; CDR3aa: CASSLTGGVTNEKLFF; CDR3nt: TGCGCCAGCAGCCTTACAGGGGGCGTAACTAATGAAAAACTGTTTTTT
j_gene: TRBJ1-2; v_gene: TRBV13; abundance: -; d_gene: TRBD1; CDR3aa: CASSLSGGVFLGGYTF; CDR3nt: TGTGCCAGCAGCTTATCAGGGGGCGTATTTCTGGGTGGCTACACCTTC
j_gene: TRBJ2-7; v_gene: TRBV7-9; abundance: -; d_gene: -; CDR3aa: CASSFLGAPGLYEQYF; CDR3nt: TGTGCCAGCAGCTTCCTGGGTGCCCCTGGCCTCTACGAGCAGTACTTC
j_gene: TRBJ1-4; v_gene: TRBV28; abundance: -; d_gene: -; CDR3aa: CASSNPAGANEKLFF; CDR3nt: TGTGCCAGCAGCAACCCCGCGGGGGCTAATGAAAAACTGTTTTTT
j_gene: TRBJ1-1; v_gene: TRBV4-1; abundance: once; d_gene: TRBD1; CDR3aa: CASSTRTGYTEAFF; CDR3nt: TGCGCCAGCAGCACTCGGACAGGATACACTGAAGCTTTCTTT
j_gene: TRBJ2-3; v_gene: TRBV10-3; abundance: -; d_gene: -; CDR3aa: CATVEAGTALAADTQYF; CDR3nt: TGTGCCACCGTTGAGGCAGGAACGGCTTTGGCTGCAGATACGCAGTATTTT
j_gene: TRBJ2-2; v_gene: TRBV28; abundance: -; d_gene: -; CDR3aa: CASSLTGLLNTGELFF; CDR3nt: TGTGCCAGCAGTTTAACGGGACTTCTGAACACCGGGGAGCTGTTTTTT
j_gene: TRBJ1-2; v_gene: TRBV7-9; abundance: once; d_gene: -; CDR3aa: CASSQYFGGYTF; CDR3nt: TGTGCCAGCAGCCAATACTTCGGTGGCTACACCTTC
j_gene: TRBJ2-7; v_gene: TRBV14; abundance: -; d_gene: TRBD1; CDR3aa: CASSQEKWDRNEQYF; CDR3nt: TGTGCCAGCAGCCAAGAGAAATGGGACAGGAACGAGCAGTACTTC
j_gene: TRBJ2-1; v_gene: TRBV6-9; abundance: -; d_gene: -; CDR3aa: CASRQFRDLWDEQFF; CDR3nt: TGTGCCAGCAGGCAATTCCGGGACCTTTGGGATGAGCAGTTCTTC
j_gene: TRBJ2-3; v_gene: TRBV5-1; abundance: -; d_gene: -; CDR3aa: CASSLGQEGDTQYF; CDR3nt: TGCGCCAGCAGCTTGGGCCAGGAGGGAGATACGCAGTATTTT
j_gene: TRBJ2-7; v_gene: TRBV5-4; abundance: -; d_gene: TRBD1; CDR3aa: CASSFGQDSSYEQYF; CDR3nt: TGTGCCAGCAGCTTCGGACAGGACTCCTCCTACGAGCAGTACTTC
j_gene: TRBJ2-5; v_gene: TRBV6-1; abundance: -; d_gene: -; CDR3aa: CASSLTPEGRQYF; CDR3nt: TGTGCCAGCAGTTTAACACCGGAGGGACGTCAGTACTTC
j_gene: TRBJ2-3; v_gene: TRBV7-2; abundance: -; d_gene: -; CDR3aa: CASSLWETRDTQYF; CDR3nt: TGTGCCAGCAGCTTGTGGGAGACCCGAGATACGCAGTATTTT
j_gene: TRBJ2-7; v_gene: TRBV18; abundance: -; d_gene: TRBD1; CDR3aa: CASSPTGQGGSYEQYF; CDR3nt: TGTGCCAGCTCACCTACGGGACAGGGGGGCTCCTACGAGCAGTACTTC